The 14 T cell receptor beta chains in this list originate from one sample, sequenced in a study of T cells after yellow fever vaccination. Each CDR3 protein gets one entry after TCRdb re-called the 5' RACE reads with MiXCR. Here the sample spans some 350,000 distinct CDR3 sequences, approximately 6% being singletons. The input for sequencing was PBMCs, taken 5 days after the yellow fever booster vaccination. The receptor set was obtained from a man aged 25-45 years who received the YFV17D yellow fever vaccine.

This clonotype was counted ten times or more. The chain combines TRBV20-1 with TRBJ2-1, with TRBD1 identical over 8 bases. Per germline, CDR1 DFQATT and CDR2 SNEGSKA (reference sequence). The CDR3 covers 13 residues. The J segment lost 8 bases and the V segment lost 5 bases, leaving 8 bases of the junction unmatched. The CDR3 sequence is CSASGGVVYEQFF. CDR3 bases: TGCAGTGCTTCAGGGGGCGTCGTCTATGAGCAGTTCTTC.

This clonotype was recorded at least ten times. V usage is TRBV5-1 and J usage is TRBJ2-7; TRBD1 is a possible D gene (6 bases). This CDR3 has 15 amino acids. Germline assignment: CDR1 SGHRS and CDR2 YFSETQ. Between the trimmed V and J ends, which lost 0 bases and 7 bases, there was a span of 17 bases. The CDR3, as DNA: TGCGCCAGCAGCTTGGAACAGGGTCTTTCGTCTGAGCAGTACTTC. It codes for CASSLEQGLSSEQYF. The full variable domain, with the rest looked up from reference TRBV5-1 and TRBJ2-7, is KAGVTQTPRYLIKTRGQQVTLSCSPISGHRSVSWYQQTPGQGLQFLFEYFSETQRNKGNFPGRFSGRQFSNSRSEMNVSTLELGDSALYLCASSLEQGLSSEQYFGPGTRLTVT.

This clonotype was seen repeatedly, ten times or more. The chain has TRBV29-1 and TRBJ2-1; D possibly corresponds to TRBD2 (6 bases). Per the germline V gene, CDR1 is SQVTM and CDR2 is ANQGSEA. This CDR3 is built from 14 residues. The CDR3, as DNA: TGCAGTGTGACTCTAGCGAGCTCCTACAATGAGCAGTTCTTC. Amino acids: CSVTLASSYNEQFF.

This clonotype was recorded at least ten times. The genes are TRBV21-1 and TRBJ2-3. TRBV21-1 is a known pseudogene. The CDR3 consists of 15 residues. The CDR3 region is CASSKVKVGTDTQYF. The CDR3 bases are TGTGCCAGCAGCAAAGTCAAGGTCGGTACAGATACGCAGTATTTT.

At least ten counts were recorded for this clonotype. V usage is TRBV6-2 or TRBV6-3 and J usage is TRBJ2-2, with 10 nucleotides matching TRBD2. V trimming: 6 bases; J trimming: 0 bases; junction bases outside the gene matches: 4. This CDR3 comprises 16 residues. CDR1 and CDR2 from the germline V gene are MNHEY and SVGEGT. The CDR3 bases are TGTGCCAGCAGGAAAGCGGGAGGGCCGAACACCGGGGAGCTGTTTTTT. Protein product: CASRKAGGPNTGELFF.

Comments on this clonotype: A read error may be the cause here, since a much bigger clone is one base away. CDR3 sequence (DNA): TGCAGCGTTTATTTGGGATCCGACGAGCAGTACTTC. It encodes CSVYLGSDEQYF. The chain couples TRBV29-1 to TRBJ2-7; D not certain. The CDR3 length is 12 residues. The V end was cut by 5 bases, the J end by 5 bases, with 13 bases between. The germline V gene has CDR1 SQVTM and CDR2 ANQGSEA.

This clonotype appeared a few times. V gene TRBV5-4 combines with J gene TRBJ2-2, with a tentative D call TRBD1 (5 bases). The V and J ends lost 6 bases and 3 bases respectively, with 9 bases between them. Germline V lookup: CDR1 SGHNT, CDR2 YYREEE (reference sequence). The CDR3 has 13 amino acids. This CDR3 is CASKKQDTGELFF. CDR3 DNA sequence: TGTGCCAGCAAAAAACAGGACACCGGGGAGCTGTTTTTT.

The chain carries TRBV12-3 or TRBV12-4 and TRBJ2-7; no clear D gene. V was trimmed by 4 bases and J by 4 bases, leaving 8 bases between them. This CDR3 contains 12 residues. The CDR3 is CASSYSLYEQYF. In nucleotides, the CDR3 is TGTGCCAGCAGTTACTCCCTATACGAGCAGTACTTC.

This clonotype was recorded at least ten times. The genes are TRBV5-5 and TRBJ2-6; TRBD1 might be the D (5 bases). The CDR3 runs 15 residues. Germline CDR1 SGHKS, CDR2 YYEKEE (reference sequence). V dropped 6 bases and J dropped 0 bases, with 10 bases sitting between them. As DNA, the CDR3 is TGTGCCAGCACCATAGACAGCTCTGGGGCCAACGTCCTGACTTTC. This translates into CASTIDSSGANVLTF.

This clonotype was picked up many times. The chain joins TRBV20-1 to TRBJ2-7; 10 bases are a match to TRBD2. Unmatched junction bases numbered 4, after V lost 0 bases and J lost 2 bases. CDR3 size: 15 residues. Looked up from germline, CDR1 is DFQATT and CDR2 is SNEGSKA (reference sequence). The CDR3 coding sequence is TGCAGTGCTAGAGATACTAGCGGGACCACCTACGAGCAGTACTTC. Amino acids: CSARDTSGTTYEQYF.

This clonotype was counted many times. The chain joins TRBV29-1 to TRBJ2-7, with 7 bases fitting TRBD2. Trimming at V came to 8 bases and at J to 0 bases, leaving 7 bases not matched to a gene. CDR3 length: 13 amino acids. Germline CDR1 reads SQVTM; CDR2 reads ANQGSEA. The CDR3 region is CSFRGGSSYEQYF. DNA for the CDR3: TGCAGCTTTCGGGGCGGGAGCTCCTACGAGCAGTACTTC.

This clonotype was seen only a few times. The rearrangement joins TRBV7-9 to TRBJ2-2; the D call may be TRBD1 or TRBD2 (5 bases each). Between the trimmed V and J ends, which lost 3 bases and 12 bases, there was a span of 26 bases. The CDR3 consists of 17 residues. Germline-derived CDR1 and CDR2 are SEHNR and FQNEAQ (reference sequence). The CDR3 DNA follows: TGTGCCAGCAGCTTTTTCGCCGTCGGGACCCTCGGGGAGAAGCTGTTTTTT. This codes for CASSFFAVGTLGEKLFF.

This clonotype was seen a few times. The rearrangement uses TRBV19 and TRBJ2-1; D possibly matches TRBD1 or TRBD2 (6 bases each). Germline CDR1 is LNHDA and CDR2 is SQIVND (reference sequence). The germline V and J ends were trimmed by 3 bases and 3 bases, with 18 bases remaining between them. The CDR3 runs 17 residues. CDR3 sequence (DNA): TGTGCCAGTAGTATGGGGGGCAATAGCGGAGTCTACAATGAGCAGTTCTTC. Translating it yields CASSMGGNSGVYNEQFF.

This clonotype was seen only a few times. The rearrangement uses TRBV5-1 and TRBJ2-3; D gene unclear. The CDR3 has 14 residues. Germline V CDR1 and CDR2: SGHRS, YFSETQ. Trimming stripped 0 bases from V and 6 bases from J, with 11 bases between. The CDR3 sequence is CASSLGWSRDTQYF. The CDR3 bases are TGCGCCAGCAGCTTGGGTTGGAGCAGGGATACGCAGTATTTT.